The 16 T cell receptor beta chains listed next were all sequenced from one sample in a study of STAT5B mutations in CD4+ large granular lymphocyte leukemia. This table comes from immunoSEQ multiplex PCR, and its TCRdb copy is limited to in-frame clones, with some not included. This table holds 21,000 or so clones, 75% to 85% found once. The source material was CD4+ T cells from blood buffy coats. The receptors originated from a human donor in good health.

This clone has only one observation. The chain combines TRBV10-3 with TRBJ2-7, with 7 bases aligning to TRBD1. This CDR3 is 16 amino acids long. The germline CDR1 and CDR2 sequences are ENHRY and SYGVKD. The J segment lost 2 bases and the V segment lost 4 bases, leaving 11 bases of the junction unmatched. The CDR3 reads CAISVTSGTEAYEQYF. In DNA, the CDR3 is TGTGCCATCAGTGTTACGTCCGGGACAGAAGCCTACGAGCAGTACTTC.

The chain combines TRBV7-9 with TRBJ2-1; the match to TRBD2 covers 8 bases. The CDR3 is made up of 16 amino acids. The V gene's germline CDR1 is SEHNR and CDR2 FQNEAQ (reference sequence). The ends lost 5 bases at V and 1 base at J; junction bases unmatched: 7. CDR3 sequence: CASSLSGAPSYNEQFF. The DNA for the CDR3 is TGTGCCAGCAGCCTTAGCGGGGCCCCTTCCTACAATGAGCAGTTCTTC.

The V and J genes are TRBV9 and TRBJ2-5; TRBD1 matches at 9 bases. The germline gives CDR1 SGDLS, CDR2 YYNGEE. V trimming: 4 bases; J trimming: 5 bases; junction bases outside the gene matches: 9. CDR3 length: 15 residues. This CDR3 is CASSTMGQGGETQYF. The CDR3 DNA follows: TGTGCCAGCAGCACAATGGGACAGGGAGGGGAGACCCAGTACTTC.

This sequence joins TRBV5-5 and TRBJ2-7; D may be TRBD1 or TRBD2 (5 bases each). Germline V CDR1 and CDR2: SGHKS, YYEKEE (reference sequence). Trimming left V 7 bases short and J 3 bases short, with 17 bases between. CDR3 length: 14 residues. In nucleotides, the CDR3 is TGTGCCAGCGGGCCACGGGGCCCCGACTACGAGCAGTACTTC. Amino acid sequence: CASGPRGPDYEQYF.

This clone has only a few counts. The V and J genes are TRBV18 and TRBJ1-3; D might be TRBD1 (5 bases). Germline V gene lookup returns CDR1 KGHSH and CDR2 LQKENI. The CDR3 is made up of 16 amino acids. The ends were cut back, 3 bases at V and 0 bases at J, with 12 bases in the middle. The CDR3 DNA reads as TGTGCCAGCTCACCGGGACCGCCGAGCTCTGGAAACACCATATATTTT. Protein product: CASSPGPPSSGNTIYF.

V is TRBV27 and J is TRBJ1-5; 7 bases are a match to TRBD1. The V gene end was trimmed by 1 base and the J gene end by 3 bases; junction bases not matched to a gene: 9. The CDR3 runs 17 residues. Germline V CDR1 and CDR2: MNHEY, SMNVEV (reference sequence). In DNA form, the CDR3 reads TGTGCCAGCAGTTTATTTCCCCCGGGACAGAACAATCAGCCCCAGCATTTT. Translation: CASSLFPPGQNNQPQHF.

The gene calls are TRBV11-3 and TRBJ2-7, with 10 bases matching TRBD2. The germline V gene encodes CDR1 SGHNT and CDR2 YENEEA. J lost 3 bases, V lost 5 bases, and 7 bases had no gene match. The CDR3 sequence is 15 residues long. CDR3 nucleotides: TGTGCCAGCAGCCGGGAAGCGGGAGGGAGCTACGAGCAGTACTTC. The encoded protein is CASSREAGGSYEQYF.

Only a few counts were recorded for this clone. The rearrangement joins TRBV7-9 to TRBJ1-1; no reliable D call. The V gene lost 1 base and the J gene lost 3 bases, with 9 bases spanning the gap. The germline V gene encodes CDR1 SEHNR and CDR2 FQNEAQ (reference sequence). The CDR3 spans 14 residues. CDR3 in amino acids: CASSLGPTYTEAFF. The CDR3 DNA reads as TGTGCCAGCAGCTTAGGCCCTACCTACACTGAAGCTTTCTTT.

This clone was found a few times. The chain combines TRBV4-2 with TRBJ1-2; 8 nucleotides agree with TRBD1. Germline trimming cut 0 bases from V and 5 bases from J; bases unmatched to any gene: 5. The V gene's germline CDR1 is LGHNA and CDR2 YNFKEQ. The CDR3 consists of 15 residues. This CDR3 is CASSQETGGGYGYTF. CDR3 bases: TGTGCCAGCAGCCAAGAAACAGGGGGGGGTTATGGCTACACCTTC.

This clone was counted once. The CDR3 loop reads CASSQDYGTAYQETQYF. DNA of the CDR3: TGTGCCAGCAGCCAAGATTACGGGACCGCTTACCAAGAGACCCAGTACTTC. The chain has TRBV14 and TRBJ2-5; D might be TRBD1 or TRBD2, each matching 5 bases. The length of the CDR3 is 17 residues. CDR1 and CDR2 from the germline V gene are SGHDN and FVKESK. Trimming cost V 0 bases and J 0 bases, with 14 bases left between them.

This chain links TRBV2 with TRBJ2-3; D call uncertain. V lost 8 bases and J lost 1, with 13 bases in between. This CDR3 comprises 14 residues. Germline lookup yields CDR1 SNHLY and CDR2 FYNNEI. The CDR3 nucleotides read TGTGCCAGCTCCGTATTATGGGGCACAGATACGCAGTATTTT. The encoded protein is CASSVLWGTDTQYF. The whole variable domain, filled in from reference TRBV2 and TRBJ2-3, reads EPEVTQTPSHQVTQMGQEVILRCVPISNHLYFYWYRQILGQKVEFLVSFYNNEISEKSEIFDDQFSVERPDGSNFTLKIRSTKLEDSAMYFCASSVLWGTDTQYFGPGTRLTVL.

This clone was recorded a few times. V gene TRBV6-5 combines with J gene TRBJ2-7, with a tentative D call TRBD2 (5 bases). The germline CDR1 and CDR2 sequences are MNHEY and SVGAGI. V gave up 0 bases and J gave up 5 bases, with 5 bases separating them. The CDR3 consists of 12 residues. CDR3 protein: CASSYSGDEQYF. DNA of the CDR3: TGTGCCAGCAGTTACTCGGGAGACGAGCAGTACTTC.

This chain connects TRBV25-1 to TRBJ1-4; D possibly corresponds to TRBD1 (5 bases). The germline V gene encodes CDR1 MGHDK and CDR2 SYGVNS. This CDR3 has 16 residues. V gave up 0 bases and J gave up 1 base, with 9 bases separating them. The CDR3 loop reads CASSEYRGGTNEKLFF. The CDR3 DNA sequence: TGTGCCAGCAGTGAATACCGCGGGGGAACTAATGAAAAACTGTTTTTT.

This clone was seen a few times. The V and J genes are TRBV6-1 and TRBJ2-1; no clear D gene. V lost 5 bases to trimming and J lost 7 bases, with 9 bases between them. Germline loops: CDR1 MNHNS, CDR2 SASEGT. The CDR3 consists of 12 residues. CDR3 nucleotides: TGTGCCAGCAGTCCTCAGCGTAATGAGCAGTTCTTC. This gives the protein CASSPQRNEQFF.

The chain carries TRBV5-1 and TRBJ2-2; unclear D gene. The CDR3 runs to 14 residues. CDR1 and CDR2 (germline): SGHRS, YFSETQ. Trimming took off 3 bases at V and 4 bases at J, with 10 bases between the two ends. CDR3 sequence: CASSWADLTGELFF. CDR3 nucleotides: TGCGCCAGCAGCTGGGCTGACCTCACCGGGGAGCTGTTTTTT.

This chain uses TRBV4-2 with TRBJ2-1; D not certain. The V gene's germline CDR1 is LGHNA and CDR2 YNFKEQ. V was shortened by 1 base and J by 6 bases, with 4 bases between the two germline ends. The CDR3 length is 12 residues. The CDR3 DNA sequence: TGTGCCAGCAGCCAAGCCCTCAATGAGCAGTTCTTC. This sequence encodes CASSQALNEQFF.